The rows below give T cell receptor beta chains drawn from one sample of a study of beta chain features in type 1 diabetes. Assay used: immunoSEQ multiplex PCR; TCRdb lists only in-frame clones, some missing. This repertoire shows under 800,000 clones, roughly a sixth found once; its top ten account for approximately 0.087%. The sample consisted of naive CD4+ T cells from blood. All receptors come from a man between 18 and 35 years old in good health. Each CDR3 is given without its conserved first and last residue.

V gene	J gene	CDR3 protein
TRBV5-1	TRBJ2-2	ASSTSGLNTGELF
TRBV2	TRBJ1-2	ASRGGQNYGYT
TRBV10-3	TRBJ2-5	AIRLAGQETQY
TRBV10-3	TRBJ2-7	AISASYEQY
TRBV28	TRBJ2-6	ASRYSGANVLT
TRBV14	TRBJ2-3	ASSQARLRGTDTQY
TRBV15	TRBJ1-1	ATSNYSRGPTEAF
TRBV28	TRBJ1-3	ASSFPRAGNTIY
TRBV19	TRBJ2-4	ASSIGFLAKNIQY
TRBV4-2	TRBJ1-2	ASTHGSGLNYGYT
TRBV28	TRBJ1-2	ASGALTGHGYT
TRBV5-1	TRBJ2-5	ASSFTGTQETQY
TRBV5-6	TRBJ2-6	ASSWGTTILLSGANVLT
TRBV27	TRBJ1-4	ASRAIRKTNEKLF
TRBV28	TRBJ1-4	ASIPGGNEKLF
TRBV6-5	TRBJ1-1	ASSRQGSTEAF
TRBV29-1	TRBJ1-1	SGQWGQNTEAF
TRBV2	TRBJ2-7	ASSELALGQY
TRBV18	TRBJ2-1	ASSPRIVMGTEQF
TRBV28	TRBJ2-7	ASSFPGQRYEQY
TRBV7-9	TRBJ2-5	ASSSIGTVQETQY
TRBV5-1	TRBJ2-7	ASSLPGSEQY
TRBV5-4	TRBJ1-2	ASSSFRDGYT
TRBV4-1	TRBJ2-6	ASSQDFTSGANVLT
TRBV28	TRBJ1-1	ASSLGGNTEAF
TRBV2	TRBJ1-2	ASRGYRGPGGYT
TRBV7-2	TRBJ2-1	ASSPRGAQYNEQF
TRBV29-1	TRBJ2-6	SVPAGRLSGANVLT
TRBV11-1	TRBJ2-1	ASSLEPGLAYNEQF
TRBV28	TRBJ1-1	ASKTPPGANTEAF
TRBV9	TRBJ2-7	ASSLIAGDYEQY
TRBV5-1	TRBJ2-5	ASSLDRGRETQY
TRBV10-3	TRBJ2-3	AISLSGSSTDTQY
TRBV11-2	TRBJ2-5	ASSPGLAGRETQY
TRBV27	TRBJ1-5	ASSLSANRDRAYNQPQH
TRBV15	TRBJ1-3	ATSRLTARHTIY
TRBV7-2	TRBJ2-2	ASSAWGSRELF
TRBV7-2	TRBJ1-1	ASKPTGSFVTEAF
TRBV30	TRBJ1-6	AWSLGTGYNSPLH
TRBV5-4	TRBJ2-1	ASSLVRNEQF
TRBV18	TRBJ2-2	ASSPSLVTGTGELF